The following is a TCR beta chain sequence with its context. CDR3 length equals 12 residues. From germline, CDR1 is MNHEY and CDR2 SVGEGT. Trimming pared 6 bases from V and 6 bases from J, leaving 11 bases between. Sequencing was performed with immunoSEQ multiplex PCR; in TCRdb, only in-frame clones are kept and a portion is missing. The data contain fewer than 90,000 clones, around 82% of them singletons. This specimen belongs to a study of control samples from healthy donors and cancer patients. The receptor was isolated from a man aged 45 to 65 in good health. The chain uses TRBV6-2 or TRBV6-3 and TRBJ1-2; D is perhaps TRBD1 (5 bases). Sequenced: blood. CDR3 coding DNA: TGTGCCAGCAGCGGGGCCTGGCATGGCTACACCTTC. This encodes CASSGAWHGYTF.